The entry below describes one TCR beta chain. This sample is drawn from a study of T cell changes during pregnancy in multiple sclerosis. V shed 6 bases and J 3 bases; nucleotides not matched to a gene: 2. Per germline, CDR1 SNHLY and CDR2 FYNNEI. The CDR3 sequence is 14 residues long. Sequencing used immunoSEQ multiplex PCR; TCRdb keeps in-frame clones, though not all of them. The sample yields 45,000 to 55,000 clones, 92% seen once. This receptor was identified in a female donor in good health, enrolled as a control in a pregnancy study. The chain joins TRBV2 to TRBJ2-2; the match to TRBD1 covers 9 bases. Here the sequenced sample was CD4+ T cells from peripheral blood mononuclear cells, taken after pregnancy. The DNA for the CDR3 is TGTGCCAGCAGCGGACAGGGGCACACCGGGGAGCTGTTTTTT. This translates into CASSGQGHTGELFF.